This TCR beta chain was observed in a study of radiation and T cells in renal cell carcinoma. Time point indicated: blood 4 weeks post-SBRT, at nephrectomy. Treatment in this sample: 15 Gy SBRT to primary tumor, nephrectomy 4 weeks later. Profiling relied on immunoSEQ multiplex PCR, and the TCRdb table lists in-frame clones only, not all of them. The sample has about 86,000 clones; just under 85% are singletons. Specimen: blood, collected from a patient whose treatment included radiotherapy and nephrectomy. This TCR derives from a man aged 50-60 years with renal cell carcinoma.

In DNA form, the CDR3 reads TGTGCCAGCAGTTTATTAAAAGCAGGGAACACTGAAGCTTTCTTT. The encoded protein is CASSLLKAGNTEAFF. The rearrangement links TRBV28 to TRBJ1-1; D gene uncertain. V lost 1 base, J lost 1 base, and 10 bases lay in between. CDR3 size: 15 residues. Germline loops: CDR1 MDHEN, CDR2 SYDVKM.